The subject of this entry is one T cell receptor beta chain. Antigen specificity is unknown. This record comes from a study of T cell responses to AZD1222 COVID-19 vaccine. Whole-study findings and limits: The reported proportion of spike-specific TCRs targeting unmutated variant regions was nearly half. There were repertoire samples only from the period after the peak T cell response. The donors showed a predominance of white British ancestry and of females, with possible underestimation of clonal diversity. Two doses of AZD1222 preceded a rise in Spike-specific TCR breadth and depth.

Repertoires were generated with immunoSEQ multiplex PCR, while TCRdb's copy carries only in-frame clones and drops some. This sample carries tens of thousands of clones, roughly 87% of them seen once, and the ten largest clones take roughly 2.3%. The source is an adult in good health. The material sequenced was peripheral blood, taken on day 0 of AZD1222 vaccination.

The CDR3 region has the DNA TGTGCCAGCAGCGTTCAGACGAACACCGGGGAGCTGTTTTTT. This encodes CASSVQTNTGELFF. This chain joins TRBV9 and TRBJ2-2; D uncertain. Deletions cut 2 bases from V and 0 bases from J, with 5 bases between. The CDR3 loop spans 14 amino acids. Per germline, CDR1 SGDLS and CDR2 YYNGEE.